The clone carrying this T cell receptor beta chain is medium-sized in the sample. One end of the junction does not line up with germline, which may come from a read error. Sample time point: before trial treatment. cDNA synthesis used a TRAV/TRBV-specific primer set for both chains. TCRs were put through approximately 20 PCR cycles of amplification with Phusion. A constant-region primer and the V-primer adapter served as the primer pair. TCRdb called the reads again in MiXCR, with one record for every CDR3 protein. The repertoire holds more than 50,000 distinct CDR3 sequences, about 25% seen once, with roughly 6% in the top ten. These data originate in a study of low-dose radiotherapy and immunotherapy resistance in tumors. Overall study: It was 1 Gy per fraction every two weeks that Cohort 2 received, adding up to 13 Gy over 26 weeks.

The material sequenced was PBMCs, taken before treatment. This TCR was sampled from a male donor with prostate cancer.

The CDR3 DNA reads TGCGCCAGCAGCTTGGAAGTCGCAGCGACCGCCTATAATTCACCCCTCCACTTT. Residues: CASSLEVAATAYNSPLHF. V and J are TRBV5-6 and TRBJ1-6; no definite D call. The germline CDR1 and CDR2 sequences are SGHDT and YYEEEE. The CDR3 runs to 18 residues.